The 11 T cell receptor beta chains given below trace back to one sample, sequenced in a study of T cell repertoires in cytomegalovirus infection. Antigens of these TCRs are unknown. TCRdb re-called the reads through MiXCR, storing one row per CDR3 protein. Seen here are approximately 65,000 distinct CDR3 sequences, 20% observed once, and the top ten hold more than 65%. This material consisted of CD8+ T cells from cultured PBMCs, taken from culture after CMV antigen stimulation. Every receptor here comes from a human donor in good health (CMV status not recorded). Some clones in this sample may be carry-over from other donors' samples.

The V gene is TRBV7-9, the J gene TRBJ2-7, with D unclear. The germline CDR1 and CDR2 sequences are SEHNR and FQNEAQ (reference sequence). The V end lost 5 bases, the J end lost 6 bases, and 8 bases lay between the germline ends. The CDR3 contains 11 residues. The CDR3: CASSQGVEQYV. For the CDR3, the DNA is TGTGCCAGCAGCCAAGGAGTCGAGCAGTACGTC.

This clonotype was seen a handful of times. The rearrangement links TRBV15 to TRBJ1-1; 10 bases line up with TRBD1. CDR1 is LNHNV, CDR2 YYDKDF, per germline (reference sequence). The CDR3 contains 13 residues. V shed 7 bases, J shed 5 bases, and the junction held 4 bases outside the gene matches. The DNA of the CDR3 is TGTGCCACCACGGACAGGGGGAATACTGAAGCTTTCTTT. Translating it yields CATTDRGNTEAFF.

This clonotype was picked up a small number of times. V gene TRBV14 combines with J gene TRBJ1-1, with D hard to call. Germline V CDR1 and CDR2: SGHDN, FVKESK. CDR3 length equals 15 residues. Trimming removed 0 bases at V and 0 bases at J, with 8 bases between. The DNA for the CDR3 is TGTGCCAGCAGCCAAGATGGGTTTGTGAACACTGAAGCTTTCTTT. Encoded protein: CASSQDGFVNTEAFF.

This clonotype turned up a few times. One junction end does not reproduce the germline sequence, and a read error may be involved. The CDR3: CASSYIYGSYNKQFF. CDR3 coding DNA: TGTGCCAGCAGTTATATTTACGGGAGTTACAATAAGCAGTTCTTC. This sequence joins TRBV6-2 or TRBV6-3 and TRBJ2-1; D might be TRBD2 (6 bases). Germline CDR1 and CDR2: MNHEY and SVGEGT. The CDR3 runs to 15 residues.

This sequence joins TRBV7-9 and TRBJ1-4; D not certain. Trimming shortened V by 5 bases and J by 7 bases, and 17 bases separated the two germline ends. CDR1 is SEHNR and CDR2 is FQNEAQ in the germline V gene (reference sequence). This CDR3 has 15 residues. The CDR3 here is CASSPMTMTGEKLFF. For the CDR3, the DNA is TGTGCCAGCAGCCCGATGACCATGACTGGTGAAAAACTGTTTTTT.

The chain recombines TRBV6-2 or TRBV6-3 with TRBJ1-1; no firm D call. The V gene's germline CDR1 is MNHEY and CDR2 SVGEGT. The CDR3 covers 13 residues. Between the trimmed V and J ends, which lost 7 bases and 1 base, there was a span of 10 bases. The CDR3 protein is CASNGGGNTEAFF. CDR3 bases: TGTGCCAGCAACGGCGGAGGGAACACTGAAGCTTTCTTT.

The chain uses TRBV10-3 and TRBJ2-7; D may be TRBD1 or TRBD2 (5 bases each). The CDR3 contains 16 residues. The germline gives CDR1 ENHRY, CDR2 SYGVKD. V lost 5 bases to trimming and J lost 0 bases, with 17 bases between them. CDR3 loop: CAISLGSGTYSYEQYF. The CDR3 region has the DNA TGTGCCATCAGTCTCGGCTCCGGGACGTACTCCTACGAGCAGTACTTC.

The chain combines TRBV7-8 with TRBJ1-5; 7 bases match TRBD1. Unmatched junction bases numbered 6, after V lost 1 base and J lost 6 bases. Germline CDR1 is SGHVS and CDR2 is FQNEAQ. The CDR3 consists of 15 residues. CDR3 nucleotide sequence: TGTGCCAGCAGCTTAGAACAGGGGATCAGTCAGCCCCAGCATTTT. Its protein is CASSLEQGISQPQHF.

The chain employs TRBV7-6 and TRBJ2-5; TRBD1 matches 8 bases. From germline, CDR1 is SGHVS and CDR2 FNYEAQ. V was pared by 5 bases and J by 2 bases, with 4 bases of the junction left unmatched. The length of the CDR3 is 14 residues. The CDR3 is CASSLTGEQETQYF. The CDR3 nucleotides read TGTGCCAGCAGCCTGACAGGGGAGCAAGAGACCCAGTACTTC.

The chain recombines TRBV27 with TRBJ1-3; D is unresolved. Germline V lookup: CDR1 MNHEY, CDR2 SMNVEV (reference sequence). The CDR3 extends over 15 amino acids. Trimming cost V 6 bases and J 2 bases, with 14 bases left between them. The CDR3 here is CASRTSGSTGNTIYF. For the CDR3, the DNA is TGTGCCAGCAGGACTTCCGGCAGCACTGGAAACACCATATATTTT.

The chain employs TRBV7-2 and TRBJ1-2, with D unresolved. V was shortened by 5 bases and J by 2 bases, with 12 bases between the two germline ends. Germline V gives CDR1 SGHTA, CDR2 FQGNSA. This CDR3 is built from 14 residues. DNA of the CDR3: TGTGCCAGCAGCCTACCCGGGTCCAACTATGGCTACACCTTC. Protein: CASSLPGSNYGYTF.